The 24 T cell receptor beta chains presented below share a single source sample, sequenced in a study of cytomegalovirus exposure and HLA in healthy donors. It was with 60 Vbeta and 13 Jbeta primers that the PCR ran. TCRdb's copy holds only in-frame clones and misses some; the assay was immunoSEQ multiplex PCR. The sample consists of 35,000 to 45,000 clones, under 70% of them appearing once. The sequenced sample was PBMCs. The receptor source for this set is a man in his 60s in good health and CMV-seropositive.

The V and J genes are TRBV19 and TRBJ2-7; D not certain. V lost 6 bases to trimming and J lost 3 bases, with 12 bases between them. The CDR3 loop spans 13 amino acids. Germline lookup yields CDR1 LNHDA and CDR2 SQIVND (reference sequence). The CDR3 sequence is CASSPGSNYEQYF. DNA of the CDR3: TGTGCCAGTAGCCCAGGCTCCAACTACGAGCAGTACTTC.

The rearrangement joins TRBV5-6 to TRBJ1-4; possible D gene TRBD1, 6 bases. Germline values: CDR1 SGHDT, CDR2 YYEEEE. The length of the CDR3 is 14 residues. Trimming pared 2 bases from V and 5 bases from J, leaving 10 bases between. The CDR3: CASSLFQGNEKLFF. The CDR3 coding sequence is TGTGCCAGCAGCTTATTTCAGGGGAATGAAAAACTGTTTTTT.

This clone has more than one count but fewer than ten. This chain connects TRBV7-9 to TRBJ2-1; TRBD2 agrees at 9 bases. V lost 5 bases, J lost 10 bases, and 6 bases stayed unmatched. Germline V CDR1 and CDR2: SEHNR, FQNEAQ (reference sequence). The CDR3 spans 13 residues. CDR3 region: CASSKVSGSEQFF. The CDR3 bases are TGTGCCAGCAGCAAAGTTAGCGGGAGCGAGCAGTTCTTC.

V gene TRBV6-1 combines with J gene TRBJ2-3, with TRBD1 as a possible D gene (6 bases). Trimming shortened V by 0 bases and J by 2 bases, and 9 bases separated the two germline ends. CDR1 is MNHNS, CDR2 SASEGT, per germline. The CDR3 runs to 15 residues. CDR3 sequence reads: CASSEAGHNTDTQYF. CDR3 nucleotides: TGTGCCAGCAGTGAAGCGGGACACAACACAGATACGCAGTATTTT.

The chain has TRBV14 and TRBJ2-3, with 7 bases fitting TRBD2. This CDR3 is 12 amino acids long. CDR1 and CDR2 from the germline V gene are SGHDN and FVKESK. V lost 4 bases to trimming and J lost 6 bases; unmatched junction nucleotides: 1. This CDR3 is CASSPGRDTQYF. In DNA, the CDR3 is TGTGCCAGCAGCCCCGGGAGGGATACGCAGTATTTT.

The chain uses TRBV5-6 and TRBJ1-6; 8 nucleotides agree with TRBD1. The V gene end was trimmed by 4 bases and the J gene end by 6 bases; junction bases not matched to a gene: 9. The CDR3 extends over 16 amino acids. Germline assignment: CDR1 SGHDT and CDR2 YYEEEE. The CDR3 coding sequence is TGTGCCAGCAGCATTGACAGGGGATTCGGTAATTCACCCCTCCACTTT. This encodes CASSIDRGFGNSPLHF.

V gene TRBV7-9 combines with J gene TRBJ2-2, with a possible D match to TRBD2 (5 bases). V lost 3 bases and J lost 5, with 10 bases in between. Germline V gives CDR1 SEHNR, CDR2 FQNEAQ (reference sequence). This CDR3 is 14 amino acids long. The CDR3 nucleotides are TGTGCCAGCAGCTTCACCGGGAAGACCGGGGAGCTGTTTTTT. This sequence encodes CASSFTGKTGELFF.

The rearrangement uses TRBV4-1 and TRBJ1-2; 8 bases match TRBD1. From germline, CDR1 is MGHRA and CDR2 YSYEKL. CDR3 length: 15 amino acids. V trimming: 4 bases; J trimming: 5 bases; junction bases outside the gene matches: 9. This CDR3 is CASSLNRGDGYGYTF. The DNA for the CDR3 is TGCGCCAGCAGCCTCAACAGGGGGGATGGGTATGGCTACACCTTC.

This clone was observed a handful of times. The chain employs TRBV4-3 and TRBJ2-1, with a weak D call TRBD2 (6 bases). The length of the CDR3 is 17 residues. Germline V gene data show CDR1 as LGHNA and CDR2 as YSLEER. V lost 1 base and J lost 4, with 17 bases in between. CDR3 sequence: CASSQGYSGRQYNEQFF. CDR3 DNA sequence: TGCGCCAGCAGCCAAGGTTATTCCGGGAGACAATACAATGAGCAGTTCTTC.

V is TRBV28 and J is TRBJ1-1; D ambiguous. The CDR3 is 16 amino acids. The V gene lost 6 bases and the J gene lost 0 bases, with 17 bases spanning the gap. Germline V gene data show CDR1 as MDHEN and CDR2 as SYDVKM. The CDR3 loop reads CASRDKRLHMNTEAFF. CDR3 sequence (DNA): TGTGCCAGCAGGGATAAGAGGCTCCACATGAACACTGAAGCTTTCTTT.

This chain links TRBV2 with TRBJ2-3; weak D call: TRBD2 (5 bases). V lost 2 bases, J lost 6 bases, and 9 bases lay in between. Germline loops: CDR1 SNHLY, CDR2 FYNNEI. This CDR3 is built from 13 residues. The DNA of the CDR3 is TGTGCCAGCAGTGAAAGGCGGGCGGATACGCAGTATTTT. Its translation: CASSERRADTQYF.

V is TRBV6-4 and J is TRBJ2-1, with 7 bases that match TRBD1. V lost 2 bases to trimming and J lost 10 bases; unmatched junction nucleotides: 8. Germline V gene lookup returns CDR1 MRHNA and CDR2 SNTAGT. This CDR3 spans 14 amino acids. The CDR3 spells CASSDPTGAGEQFF. Written as DNA, the CDR3 is TGTGCCAGCAGTGACCCTACAGGGGCCGGGGAGCAGTTCTTC.

This clone was picked up a small number of times. The chain recombines TRBV5-1 with TRBJ2-3; TRBD2 aligns across 10 bases. V shed 6 bases and J 0 bases; nucleotides not matched to a gene: 7. The CDR3 has 16 residues. Per the germline V gene, CDR1 is SGHRS and CDR2 is YFSETQ. CDR3 in amino acids: CASIGLAGESTDTQYF. In nucleotides, the CDR3 is TGCGCCAGCATCGGGCTAGCGGGAGAAAGCACAGATACGCAGTATTTT.

This clone came up a few times. CDR3 nucleotide sequence: TGTGCCAGCAGCGCCGGGACACTTGCAACTAATGAAAAACTGTTTTTT. The encoded protein is CASSAGTLATNEKLFF. This chain connects TRBV9 to TRBJ1-4, with D perhaps matching TRBD1 (6 bases). Deletions cut 3 bases from V and 0 bases from J, with 12 bases between. The CDR3 is 16 amino acids. The germline V gene has CDR1 SGDLS and CDR2 YYNGEE.

The chain links TRBV5-1 to TRBJ2-7; D may be TRBD2 (6 bases). V lost 7 bases to trimming and J lost 2 bases, with 10 bases between them. This CDR3 has 12 amino acids. In germline, CDR1 is SGHRS, CDR2 YFSETQ. CDR3 loop: CASGAGPYEQYF. CDR3 in DNA: TGCGCCAGCGGGGCGGGGCCCTACGAGCAGTACTTC.

This chain uses TRBV5-1 with TRBJ2-1, with a possible D match to TRBD2 (7 bases). Germline CDR1 is SGHRS and CDR2 is YFSETQ. This CDR3 contains 14 residues. V was pared by 2 bases and J by 7 bases, with 13 bases between. The CDR3 DNA follows: TGCGCCAGCAGCTTTTACGGGGGGCTGAATGAGCAGTTCTTC. This translates into CASSFYGGLNEQFF.

V is TRBV5-6 and J is TRBJ1-4, with a weak D call TRBD1 (5 bases). The ends were cut back, 3 bases at V and 2 bases at J, with 11 bases in the middle. The CDR3 spans 15 residues. Germline V gives CDR1 SGHDT, CDR2 YYEEEE. In DNA, the CDR3 is TGTGCCAGCAGCTGGACCAGGGATACTAATGAAAAACTGTTTTTT. Translation gives CASSWTRDTNEKLFF.

The chain has TRBV21-1 and TRBJ2-2; TRBD1 is the table's D call and was not checked against the DNA. TRBV21-1 is reported as a pseudogene. This CDR3 is built from 16 residues. The DNA for the CDR3 is TGTGCCAGCAGCGACAGGGGACCAACGAACACCGGGGAGCTGTTTTTT. Translated: CASSDRGPTNTGELFF.

This clone was seen a few times. The CDR3 is CASSYRFPNEKLFF. The CDR3 DNA reads TGTGCCAGCAGTTATCGGTTTCCGAATGAAAAACTGTTTTTT. The chain joins TRBV6-5 to TRBJ1-4; D not resolved. The germline CDR1 and CDR2 sequences are MNHEY and SVGAGI. The CDR3 covers 14 residues. Trimming cost V 3 bases and J 5 bases, with 10 bases left between them.

The chain's CDR3 is CASTTYSNTEAFF. The CDR3 DNA sequence: TGTGCCAGTACCACATACAGTAACACTGAAGCTTTCTTT. The chain employs TRBV19 and TRBJ1-1; D remains unclear. Germline CDR1 LNHDA, CDR2 SQIVND (reference sequence). V lost 7 bases and J 2 bases, leaving 11 bases between the germline ends. The CDR3 contains 13 residues.

This chain connects TRBV5-4 to TRBJ2-6, with 8 bases fitting TRBD1. The CDR3 covers 17 residues. J was trimmed by 2 bases and V by 4 bases; bases with no gene match: 8. In germline, CDR1 is SGHNT, CDR2 YYREEE (reference sequence). CDR3 sequence (DNA): TGTGCCAGCAGCCAAACTGCGACAGGGGCTGGGGCCAACGTCCTGACTTTC. It yields the protein CASSQTATGAGANVLTF.

This clone occurred a few times. The rearrangement links TRBV30 to TRBJ2-7; 8 nucleotides match TRBD2. The germline V gene encodes CDR1 GTSNPN and CDR2 SVGIG (reference sequence). The V gene end was trimmed by 3 bases and the J gene end by 1 base; junction bases not matched to a gene: 5. The CDR3 consists of 14 residues. The CDR3 DNA follows: TGTGCCTGGAGCTTTACTAGCGGTTCCTACGAGCAGTACTTC. This gives the protein CAWSFTSGSYEQYF.

V gene TRBV5-4 combines with J gene TRBJ2-5, with TRBD2 as a possible D gene (6 bases). This CDR3 comprises 13 residues. The V gene's germline CDR1 is SGHNT and CDR2 YYREEE (reference sequence). V lost 2 bases and J 2 bases, leaving 7 bases between the germline ends. The CDR3 nucleotides read TGTGCCAGCAGCTTCCGGGGGCAAGAGACCCAGTACTTC. The encoded protein is CASSFRGQETQYF.

This clone was recorded once. The J gene is TRBJ2-1, the V gene TRBV30, with D possibly matching TRBD2 (6 bases). This CDR3 spans 14 amino acids. Germline V gene data show CDR1 as GTSNPN and CDR2 as SVGIG (reference sequence). Trimming left V 3 bases short and J 10 bases short, with 19 bases between. For the CDR3, the DNA is TGTGCCTGGAGCCTGGGACTGAGGTTGGGGGAGCAGTTCTTC. Translating gives CAWSLGLRLGEQFF.